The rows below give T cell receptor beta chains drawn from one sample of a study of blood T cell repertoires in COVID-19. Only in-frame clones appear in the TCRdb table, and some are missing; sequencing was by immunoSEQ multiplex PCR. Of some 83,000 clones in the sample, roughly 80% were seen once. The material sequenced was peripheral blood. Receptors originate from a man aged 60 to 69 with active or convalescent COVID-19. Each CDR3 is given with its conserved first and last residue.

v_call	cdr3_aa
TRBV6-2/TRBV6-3	CASSFRDIGQYF
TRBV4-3	CASSQTWTGRYGNEQFF
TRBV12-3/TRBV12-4	CASSQQGGGEAFF
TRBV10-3	CAISDPSGGAAEQFF
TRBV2	CASSKDRGEDEQYF
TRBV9	CASSGTSGPYNEQFF
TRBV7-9	CASSLAGGREQFF
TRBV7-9	CASSLGQGGVQYF
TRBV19	CASSIGLWGSSYGYTF
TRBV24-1	CATSGDNTDTQYF
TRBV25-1	CASSEYRMGQNTGELFF
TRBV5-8	CASRDPGGGQPQHF
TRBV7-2	CASSMGQTNTEAFF
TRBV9	CASSSLSGGTGELFF
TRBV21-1	CASSQGEAEQYF
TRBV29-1	CSVEDGVGGGYTF
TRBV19	CASSSWTSGGYTF
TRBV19	CASSKGQGGNQPQHF
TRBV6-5	CASSSQGVYSGNTIYF
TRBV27	CASSWDRENTEAFF
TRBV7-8	CASSPFNEQFF
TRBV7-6	CASSFGGTGGLGGYTF
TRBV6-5	CASSYKGNYEQYF
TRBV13	CASSLTSGEQFF
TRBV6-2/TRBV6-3	CASSSNTGELFF
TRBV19	CASSIGTGGDYGYTF
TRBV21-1	CASSSNEGGESNGYTF